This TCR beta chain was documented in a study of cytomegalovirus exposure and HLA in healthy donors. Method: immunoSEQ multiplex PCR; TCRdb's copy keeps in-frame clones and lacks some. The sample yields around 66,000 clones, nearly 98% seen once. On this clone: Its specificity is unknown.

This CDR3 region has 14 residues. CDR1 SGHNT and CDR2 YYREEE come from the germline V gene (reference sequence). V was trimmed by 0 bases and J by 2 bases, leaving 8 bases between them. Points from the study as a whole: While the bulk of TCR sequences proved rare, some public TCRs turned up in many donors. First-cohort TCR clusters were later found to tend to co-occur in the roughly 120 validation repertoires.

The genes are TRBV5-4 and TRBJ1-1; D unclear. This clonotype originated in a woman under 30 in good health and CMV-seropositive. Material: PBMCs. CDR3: CASSLGSLNTEAFF. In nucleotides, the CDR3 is TGTGCCAGCAGCTTGGGGAGTCTTAACACTGAAGCTTTCTTT. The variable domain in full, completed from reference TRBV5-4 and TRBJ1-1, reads ETGVTQSPTHLIKTRGQQVTLRCSSQSGHNTVSWYQQALGQGPQFIFQYYREEENGRGNFPPRFSGLQFPNYSSELNVNALELDDSALYLCASSLGSLNTEAFFGQGTRLTVV.